Shown below are 27 T cell receptor beta chains from a single sample sequenced in a study of blood T cell repertoires in COVID-19. Generated by immunoSEQ multiplex PCR, the TCRdb table keeps only in-frame clones and is missing some. The sample has 40,000 to 60,000 clones; roughly 84% are singletons. Material: peripheral blood. The receptors shown here come from a man over 45 with active COVID-19.

This rearrangement joins TRBV12-3 or TRBV12-4 to TRBJ2-3, with a tentative D call TRBD2 (6 bases). Between the trimmed V and J ends, which lost 11 bases and 1 base, there was a span of 10 bases. This CDR3 comprises 12 residues. The CDR3 DNA follows: TGTGCCGGACGCGGGGGCACAGATACGCAGTATTTT. This codes for CAGRGGTDTQYF.

This chain connects TRBV29-1 to TRBJ1-5; D gene uncertain. V was shortened by 5 bases and J by 2 bases, with 7 bases between the two germline ends. The germline V gene has CDR1 SQVTM and CDR2 ANQGSEA. The length of the CDR3 is 12 residues. CDR3 coding DNA: TGCAGCGTTAAGAGGGGCAATCAGCCCCAGCATTTT. Amino acids: CSVKRGNQPQHF.

This clone was seen a handful of times. V gene TRBV5-6 combines with J gene TRBJ1-3; 9 bases line up with TRBD1. Germline CDR1 is SGHDT and CDR2 is YYEEEE. The CDR3 has 15 residues. Trimming removed 0 bases from V and 7 bases from J; junction bases left unmatched: 5. The CDR3 sequence: CASSLDGTGLNTIYF. CDR3 nucleotides: TGTGCCAGCAGCTTGGACGGGACAGGGCTCAACACCATATATTTT.

This sequence joins TRBV19 and TRBJ1-6, with 7 bases lining up with TRBD1. Unmatched junction bases numbered 2, after V lost 5 bases and J lost 7 bases. In germline, CDR1 is LNHDA, CDR2 SQIVND (reference sequence). This CDR3 spans 13 amino acids. The DNA for the CDR3 is TGTGCCAGTAGTGCGACAGGGAATTCACCCCTCCACTTT. Translation gives CASSATGNSPLHF.

V is TRBV29-1 and J is TRBJ2-1, with 11 nucleotides matching TRBD2. From germline, CDR1 is SQVTM and CDR2 ANQGSEA. The CDR3 has 14 amino acids. Trimming cost V 7 bases and J 4 bases; bases outside gene matches: 6. The CDR3 DNA reads TGCAGCGCCCGACTAGCGGGGCAGTACAATGAGCAGTTCTTC. It is translated as CSARLAGQYNEQFF.

The CDR3 loop reads CASSYAGQLYEQYF. The CDR3 nucleotides read TGTGCCAGCAGTTACGCGGGACAGCTCTACGAGCAGTACTTC. This chain uses TRBV6-5 with TRBJ2-7, with a tentative D call TRBD1 (7 bases). Germline V lookup: CDR1 MNHEY, CDR2 SVGAGI. Trimming shortened V by 2 bases and J by 3 bases, and 11 bases separated the two germline ends. The CDR3 loop spans 14 amino acids.

The V and J genes are TRBV12-3 or TRBV12-4 and TRBJ2-1; no clear D gene. The CDR3 length is 11 residues. Trimming stripped 3 bases from V and 8 bases from J, with 5 bases between. CDR3 in DNA: TGTGCCAGCAGTTTCGCGTATGAGCAGTTCTTC. Its protein product is CASSFAYEQFF.

This clone was seen a single time. The gene calls are TRBV19 and TRBJ1-4; 7 positions match TRBD1. The CDR3 totals 16 residues. The V gene end was trimmed by 6 bases and the J gene end by 4 bases; junction bases not matched to a gene: 11. Germline V gene data show CDR1 as LNHDA and CDR2 as SQIVND (reference sequence). In nucleotides, the CDR3 is TGTGCCAGTAGCACAACCGGGACAGCCTTTAATGAAAAACTGTTTTTT. Encoded protein: CASSTTGTAFNEKLFF. Variable domain in full (rest from reference TRBV19 and TRBJ1-4): DGGITQSPKYLFRKEGQNVTLSCEQNLNHDAMYWYRQDPGQGLRLIYYSQIVNDFQKGDIAEGYSVSREKKESFPLTVTSAQKNPTAFYLCASSTTGTAFNEKLFFGSGTQLSVL.

The chain recombines TRBV5-1 with TRBJ1-6; D unresolved. The CDR3 runs to 18 residues. Trimming cost V 0 bases and J 0 bases, with 13 bases left between them. The V gene's germline CDR1 is SGHRS and CDR2 YFSETQ. The CDR3 loop reads CASSLAGGDSSYNSPLHF. The CDR3 DNA follows: TGCGCCAGCAGCTTGGCCGGTGGAGATAGCTCCTATAATTCACCCCTCCACTTT.

V gene TRBV5-1 combines with J gene TRBJ2-3; D is unclear. Germline V gene lookup returns CDR1 SGHRS and CDR2 YFSETQ. The CDR3 is 15 amino acids. Trimming removed 1 base from V and 0 bases from J, with 9 bases in between. CDR3 bases: TGCGCCAGCAGCTTGAGAGTGTCAAGCACAGATACGCAGTATTTT. Encoded protein: CASSLRVSSTDTQYF.

This chain links TRBV10-3 with TRBJ1-6, with D possibly being TRBD1 (5 bases). The CDR3 contains 16 residues. V was trimmed by 6 bases and J by 4 bases, leaving 16 bases between them. Germline CDR1 ENHRY, CDR2 SYGVKD. The CDR3 spells CAIREGSGTYNSPLHF. DNA of the CDR3: TGTGCCATCAGAGAAGGGTCCGGGACTTATAATTCACCCCTCCACTTT.

The count of this clone is one. V is TRBV24-1 and J is TRBJ2-3; a possible D gene is TRBD2 (5 bases). Germline CDR1 and CDR2: KGHDR and SFDVKD. Trimming stripped 6 bases from V and 5 bases from J, with 8 bases between. The CDR3 runs 12 residues. Here the CDR3 reads CATSPRGDTQYF. CDR3 nucleotide sequence: TGTGCCACCAGTCCTCGGGGAGATACGCAGTATTTT.

The chain couples TRBV6-5 to TRBJ2-5, with 7 bases that match TRBD2. V lost 2 bases and J lost 3; bases outside the gene matches: 0. The CDR3 sequence is 13 residues long. Germline V gives CDR1 MNHEY, CDR2 SVGAGI. As DNA, the CDR3 is TGTGCCAGCAGTTACGGGGGGGAAGAGACCCAGTACTTC. Its protein is CASSYGGEETQYF.

The chain links TRBV29-1 to TRBJ1-2, with 9 nucleotides matching TRBD1. The germline gives CDR1 SQVTM, CDR2 ANQGSEA. The CDR3 has 16 amino acids. After removal of 3 bases from V and 3 bases from J, the junction contained 11 bases not matched to a gene. CDR3 loop: CSVESRQGGDHYGYTF. CDR3 bases: TGCAGCGTTGAGTCCCGACAGGGGGGCGACCACTATGGCTACACCTTC.

The J gene is TRBJ2-3, the V gene TRBV10-1; D is perhaps TRBD2 (6 bases). The CDR3 has 14 amino acids. Trimming took off 3 bases at V and 4 bases at J, with 11 bases between the two ends. Germline lookup yields CDR1 WNHNN and CDR2 SYGVQD (reference sequence). In DNA form, the CDR3 reads TGCGCCAGCAGTGACGGCGGGGCCGCAGATACGCAGTATTTT. It translates to CASSDGGAADTQYF.

The chain links TRBV19 to TRBJ2-7; 7 positions agree with TRBD1. The CDR3 runs 15 residues. After removal of 6 bases from V and 3 bases from J, the junction contained 11 bases not matched to a gene. From germline, CDR1 is LNHDA and CDR2 SQIVND (reference sequence). The CDR3 here is CASRSNTGANYEQYF. CDR3 DNA sequence: TGTGCCAGTAGATCGAACACAGGGGCCAACTACGAGCAGTACTTC.

The count of this clone is one. The J gene is TRBJ1-5, the V gene TRBV27; 10 bases fit TRBD1. The CDR3 runs 14 residues. Germline-derived CDR1 and CDR2 are MNHEY and SMNVEV (reference sequence). The trim removed 7 bases at V and 6 bases at J, leaving 6 bases unmatched. The CDR3 loop is CASTSTGGGQPQHF. DNA for the CDR3: TGTGCCAGCACCTCGACAGGGGGCGGTCAGCCCCAGCATTTT.

This clone was seen only a few times. The chain couples TRBV4-1 to TRBJ2-2, with 8 positions matching TRBD1. Germline CDR1 and CDR2: MGHRA and YSYEKL. This CDR3 spans 15 amino acids. Germline trimming cut 1 base from V and 5 bases from J; bases unmatched to any gene: 3. The CDR3 region has the DNA TGCGCCAGCAGCCAAGGGGACAGGAATACCGGGGAGCTGTTTTTT. Its translation is CASSQGDRNTGELFF.

The chain combines TRBV5-1 with TRBJ2-7, with 9 bases lining up with TRBD1. With 1 base clipped from V and 3 bases from J, the junction kept 8 bases outside the gene matches. The CDR3 has 16 residues. The V gene's germline CDR1 is SGHRS and CDR2 YFSETQ. The CDR3 spells CASSLTPGQGIYEQYF. Written as DNA, the CDR3 is TGCGCCAGCAGCTTGACCCCGGGACAGGGCATCTACGAGCAGTACTTC.

The V gene is TRBV4-1, the J gene TRBJ1-5; weak D call: TRBD1 (5 bases). Germline lookup yields CDR1 MGHRA and CDR2 YSYEKL. The CDR3 totals 15 residues. Between the trimmed V and J ends, which lost 4 bases and 7 bases, there was a span of 17 bases. The CDR3 region is CASSPQQQGGQPQHF. CDR3 DNA: TGCGCCAGCAGCCCACAACAGCAGGGAGGACAGCCCCAGCATTTT.

This clone occurred once. The DNA of the CDR3 is TGCGCCAGCAGCTCGAAGGGGTTCGGCTCTGGAAACACCATATATTTT. Its protein is CASSSKGFGSGNTIYF. The chain is built from TRBV5-1 and TRBJ1-3, with D perhaps TRBD1 (5 bases). The ends were cut back, 3 bases at V and 0 bases at J, with 13 bases in the middle. The CDR3 consists of 16 residues. Germline V gene sequence: CDR1 SGHRS, CDR2 YFSETQ.

V is TRBV7-9 and J is TRBJ2-1, with D maybe TRBD1 (5 bases). V lost 5 bases to trimming and J lost 7 bases, with 21 bases between them. CDR1 is SEHNR, CDR2 FQNEAQ, per germline (reference sequence). This CDR3 comprises 16 residues. CDR3 DNA: TGTGCCAGCAGCCTCGGTGGGGCGTCCCCTAAGAATGAGCAGTTCTTC. It encodes CASSLGGASPKNEQFF.

The chain employs TRBV24-1 and TRBJ2-1; D is unclear. Trimming removed 9 bases from V and 0 bases from J, with 8 bases in between. CDR1 is KGHDR and CDR2 is SFDVKD in the germline V gene. The CDR3 consists of 13 residues. The CDR3 DNA follows: TGTGCCACCCAACAAAGCTCCTACAATGAGCAGTTCTTC. This translates into CATQQSSYNEQFF.

This clone was found a few times. The CDR3 here is CASSEQGTSYGYTF. CDR3 DNA sequence: TGTGCCAGCAGCGAACAGGGTACCTCCTATGGCTACACCTTC. The V call is TRBV6-4, the J call TRBJ1-2; D perhaps matches TRBD1 (6 bases). Trimming left V 6 bases short and J 4 bases short, with 15 bases between. This CDR3 region has 14 residues. Germline lookup yields CDR1 MRHNA and CDR2 SNTAGT.

The V gene is TRBV7-8, the J gene TRBJ1-6; TRBD1 is a possible D gene (5 bases). Germline lookup yields CDR1 SGHVS and CDR2 FQNEAQ. V was trimmed by 1 base and J by 2 bases, leaving 6 bases between them. The CDR3 length is 15 residues. The CDR3 here is CASSLGTTYNSPLHF. For the CDR3, the DNA is TGTGCCAGCAGCTTAGGGACAACCTATAATTCACCCCTCCACTTT.

The genes are TRBV29-1 and TRBJ1-1, with 7 positions matching TRBD1. Germline CDR1 reads SQVTM; CDR2 reads ANQGSEA. V was pared by 3 bases and J by 9 bases, with 4 bases of the junction left unmatched. This CDR3 has 11 residues. This chain's CDR3 is CSVDSQGKAFF. The CDR3 DNA follows: TGCAGCGTTGACTCACAGGGGAAAGCTTTCTTT.

This clone was seen only once. The chain employs TRBV4-3 and TRBJ2-7; TRBD2 aligns across 11 bases. Germline loops: CDR1 LGHNA, CDR2 YSLEER. Trimming removed 1 base from V and 6 bases from J; junction bases left unmatched: 11. This CDR3 region has 17 residues. CDR3 region: CASSQGPVAGGAGEQYF. DNA of the CDR3: TGCGCCAGCAGCCAAGGGCCCGTAGCGGGGGGGGCCGGCGAGCAGTACTTC.